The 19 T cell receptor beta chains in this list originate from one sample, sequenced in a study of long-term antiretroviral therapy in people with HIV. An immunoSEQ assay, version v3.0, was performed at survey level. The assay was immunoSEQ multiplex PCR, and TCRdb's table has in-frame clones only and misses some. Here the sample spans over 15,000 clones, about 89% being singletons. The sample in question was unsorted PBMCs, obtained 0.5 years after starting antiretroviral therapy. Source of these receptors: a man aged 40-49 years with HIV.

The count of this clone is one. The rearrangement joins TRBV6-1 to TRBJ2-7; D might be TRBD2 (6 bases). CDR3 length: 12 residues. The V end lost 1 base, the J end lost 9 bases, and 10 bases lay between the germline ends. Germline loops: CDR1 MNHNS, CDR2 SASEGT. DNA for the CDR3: TGTGCCAGCAGTGAAGTTGCGGGAAGGCAGTACTTC. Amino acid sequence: CASSEVAGRQYF.

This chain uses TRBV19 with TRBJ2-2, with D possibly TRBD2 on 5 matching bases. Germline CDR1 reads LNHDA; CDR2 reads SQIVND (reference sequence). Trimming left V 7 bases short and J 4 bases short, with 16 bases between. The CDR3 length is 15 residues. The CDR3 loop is CASTPGMAATGELFF. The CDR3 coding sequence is TGTGCCAGTACCCCCGGGATGGCGGCCACCGGGGAGCTGTTTTTT.

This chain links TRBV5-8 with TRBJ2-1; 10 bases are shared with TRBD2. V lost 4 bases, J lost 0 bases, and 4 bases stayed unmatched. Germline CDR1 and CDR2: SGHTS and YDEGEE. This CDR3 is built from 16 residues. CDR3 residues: CASSPSGRVSYNEQFF. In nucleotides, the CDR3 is TGTGCCAGCAGCCCCAGCGGGAGGGTCTCCTACAATGAGCAGTTCTTC.

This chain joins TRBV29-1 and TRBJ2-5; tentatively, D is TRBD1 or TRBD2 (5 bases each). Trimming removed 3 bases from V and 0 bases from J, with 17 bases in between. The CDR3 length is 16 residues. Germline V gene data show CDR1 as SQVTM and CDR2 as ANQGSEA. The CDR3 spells CSVERSLTGHQETQYF. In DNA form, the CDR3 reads TGCAGCGTTGAGCGGTCATTAACGGGACACCAAGAGACCCAGTACTTC.

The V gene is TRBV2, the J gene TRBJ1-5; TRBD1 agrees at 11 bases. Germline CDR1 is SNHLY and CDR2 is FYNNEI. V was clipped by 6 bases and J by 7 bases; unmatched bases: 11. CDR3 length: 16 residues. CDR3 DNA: TGTGCCAGCAGAGACCGGACAGGGGGCCGTTCGCAGCCCCAGCATTTT. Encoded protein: CASRDRTGGRSQPQHF.

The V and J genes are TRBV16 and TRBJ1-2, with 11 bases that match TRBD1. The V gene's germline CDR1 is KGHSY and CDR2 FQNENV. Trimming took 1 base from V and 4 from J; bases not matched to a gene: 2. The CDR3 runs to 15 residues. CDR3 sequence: CASSQLGQGGYGYTF. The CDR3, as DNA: TGTGCCAGCAGCCAATTGGGACAGGGGGGCTATGGCTACACCTTC.

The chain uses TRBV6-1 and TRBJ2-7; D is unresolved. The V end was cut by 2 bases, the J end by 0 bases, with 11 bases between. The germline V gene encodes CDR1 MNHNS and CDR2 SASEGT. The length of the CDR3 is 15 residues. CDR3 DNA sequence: TGTGCCAGCAGTGAATGGCAGCTTAGCTCCTACGAGCAGTACTTC. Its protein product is CASSEWQLSSYEQYF.

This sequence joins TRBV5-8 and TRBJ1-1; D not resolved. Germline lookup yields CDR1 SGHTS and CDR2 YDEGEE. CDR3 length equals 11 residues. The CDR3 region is CAVWGNTEAFF. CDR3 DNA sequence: TGTGCGGTGTGGGGGAACACTGAAGCTTTCTTT. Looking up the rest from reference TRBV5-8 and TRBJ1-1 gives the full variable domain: EAGVTQSPTHLIKTRGQQATLRCSPISGHTSVYWYQQALGLGLQFLLWYDEGEERNRGNFPPRFSGRQFPNYSSELNVNALELEDSALYLCAVWGNTEAFFGQGTRLTVV.

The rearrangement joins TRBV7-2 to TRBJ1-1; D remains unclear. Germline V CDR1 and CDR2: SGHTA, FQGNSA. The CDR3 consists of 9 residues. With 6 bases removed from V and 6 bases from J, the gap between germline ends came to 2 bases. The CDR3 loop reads CASSAEAFF. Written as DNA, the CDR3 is TGTGCCAGCAGTGCTGAAGCTTTCTTT.

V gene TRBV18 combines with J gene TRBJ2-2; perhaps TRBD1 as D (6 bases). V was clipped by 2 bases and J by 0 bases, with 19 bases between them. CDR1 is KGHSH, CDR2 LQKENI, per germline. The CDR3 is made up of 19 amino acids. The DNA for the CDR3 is TGTGCCAGCTCACCATCAGTCAGGGGCCAGGTTTCGAACACCGGGGAGCTGTTTTTT. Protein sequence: CASSPSVRGQVSNTGELFF. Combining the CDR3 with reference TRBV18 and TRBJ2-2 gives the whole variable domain NAGVMQNPRHLVRRRGQEARLRCSPMKGHSHVYWYRQLPEEGLKFMVYLQKENIIDESGMPKERFSAEFPKEGPSILRIQQVVRGDSAAYFCASSPSVRGQVSNTGELFFGEGSRLTVL.

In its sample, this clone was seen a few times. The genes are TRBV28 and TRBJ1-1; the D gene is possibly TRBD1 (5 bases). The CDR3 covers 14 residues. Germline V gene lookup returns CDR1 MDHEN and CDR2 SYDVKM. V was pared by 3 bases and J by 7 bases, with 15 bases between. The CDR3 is CASSLSAGYLEAFF. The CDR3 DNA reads TGTGCCAGCAGTTTGAGTGCAGGGTATCTTGAAGCTTTCTTT.

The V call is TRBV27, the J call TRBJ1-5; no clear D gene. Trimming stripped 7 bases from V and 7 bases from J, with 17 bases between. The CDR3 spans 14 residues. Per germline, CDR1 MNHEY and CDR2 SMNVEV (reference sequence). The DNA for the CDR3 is TGTGCCAGCAATAACCTTGGAGTGGGCCAGCCCCAGCATTTT. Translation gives CASNNLGVGQPQHF.

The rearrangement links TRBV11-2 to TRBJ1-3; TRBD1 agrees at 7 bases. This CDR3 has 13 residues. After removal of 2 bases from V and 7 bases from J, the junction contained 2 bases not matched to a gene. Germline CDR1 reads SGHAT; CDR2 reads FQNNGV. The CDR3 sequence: CASSLLGGNTIYF. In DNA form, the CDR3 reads TGTGCCAGCAGCTTATTAGGGGGCAACACCATATATTTT.

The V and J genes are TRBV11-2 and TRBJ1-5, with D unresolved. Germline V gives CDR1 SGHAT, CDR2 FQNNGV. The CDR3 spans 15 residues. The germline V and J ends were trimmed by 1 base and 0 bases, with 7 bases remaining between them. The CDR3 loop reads CASSLGTVSNQPQHF. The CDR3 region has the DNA TGTGCCAGCAGCTTAGGAACGGTTAGCAATCAGCCCCAGCATTTT.

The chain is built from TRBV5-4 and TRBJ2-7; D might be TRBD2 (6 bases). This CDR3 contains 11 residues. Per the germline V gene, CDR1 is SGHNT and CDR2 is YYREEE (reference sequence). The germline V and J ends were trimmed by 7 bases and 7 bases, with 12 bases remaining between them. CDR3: CASHPAGEQYF. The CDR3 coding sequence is TGTGCCAGCCACCCCGCGGGGGAGCAGTACTTC.

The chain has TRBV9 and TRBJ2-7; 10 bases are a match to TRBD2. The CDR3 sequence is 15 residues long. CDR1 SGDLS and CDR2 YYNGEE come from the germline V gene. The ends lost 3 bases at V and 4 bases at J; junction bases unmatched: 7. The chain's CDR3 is CASSASSGSVYEQYF. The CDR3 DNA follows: TGTGCCAGCAGCGCATCTAGCGGGAGTGTTTACGAGCAGTACTTC.

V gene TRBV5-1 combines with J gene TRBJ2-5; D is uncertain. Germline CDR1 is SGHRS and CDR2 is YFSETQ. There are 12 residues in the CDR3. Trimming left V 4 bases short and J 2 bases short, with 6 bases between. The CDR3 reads CASSRPQETQYF. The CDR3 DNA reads TGCGCCAGCAGCCGGCCTCAAGAGACCCAGTACTTC.

This CDR3 reads CASSIAGAETQYF. CDR3 DNA sequence: TGTGCCAGTAGTATAGCGGGGGCGGAGACCCAGTACTTC. The chain is built from TRBV19 and TRBJ2-5; TRBD1 or TRBD2 may be the D gene (6 bases each). The CDR3 is made up of 13 amino acids. Trimming shortened V by 1 base and J by 5 bases, and 8 bases separated the two germline ends. Germline CDR1 LNHDA, CDR2 SQIVND (reference sequence).

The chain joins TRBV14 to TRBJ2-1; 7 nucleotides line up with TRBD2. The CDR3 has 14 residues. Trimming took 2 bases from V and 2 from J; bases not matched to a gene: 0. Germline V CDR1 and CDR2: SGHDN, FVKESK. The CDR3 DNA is TGTGCCAGCAGCCAACTAGCGGCCTACAATGAGCAGTTCTTC. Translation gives CASSQLAAYNEQFF.